A single sample is the source of the 30 T cell receptor beta chains below, sequenced in a study of control samples from healthy donors and cancer patients. TCRdb's copy holds only in-frame clones and misses some; the assay was immunoSEQ multiplex PCR. The repertoire holds about 130,000 clones, about 92% seen once, with about 1.5% in the top ten. Sequencing was performed on PBMCs. Receptors originate from a man aged 50-60 years with head and neck cancer.

The chain carries TRBV30 and TRBJ2-5; 8 nucleotides align to TRBD2. Germline V CDR1 and CDR2: GTSNPN, SVGIG (reference sequence). With V trimmed by 3 bases and J by 5 bases, 11 bases remained unmatched. The CDR3 totals 15 residues. The CDR3 DNA follows: TGTGCCTGGAGAATGAGGGGACTAGTACAGGAGACCCAGTACTTC. Translating it yields CAWRMRGLVQETQYF.

The chain employs TRBV7-9 and TRBJ2-5, with D maybe TRBD2 (5 bases). V shed 1 base and J shed 12 bases, with 9 bases lying between them. This CDR3 region has 11 residues. The germline CDR1 and CDR2 sequences are SEHNR and FQNEAQ (reference sequence). CDR3 sequence (DNA): TGTGCCAGCAGCTTAGGCGCGGGCAAGTACTTC. This codes for CASSLGAGKYF. Filled out from reference TRBV7-9 and TRBJ2-5, the complete variable domain reads DTGVSQNPRHKITKRGQNVTFRCDPISEHNRLYWYRQTLGQGPEFLTYFQNEAQLEKSRLLSDRFSAERPKGSFSTLEIQRTEQGDSAMYLCASSLGAGKYFGPGTRLLVL.

V is TRBV5-4 and J is TRBJ2-2, with unresolved D. Looked up from germline, CDR1 is SGHNT and CDR2 is YYREEE (reference sequence). The ends were cut back, 5 bases at V and 1 base at J, with 9 bases in the middle. The CDR3 is made up of 14 amino acids. The CDR3 here is CASRPYRNTGELFF. CDR3 DNA sequence: TGTGCCAGCAGACCGTACAGGAACACCGGGGAGCTGTTTTTT.

The sample holds one count of this clone. This sequence joins TRBV15 and TRBJ2-1; TRBD2 matches at 11 bases. Unmatched junction bases numbered 13, after V lost 6 bases and J lost 0 bases. Looked up from germline, CDR1 is LNHNV and CDR2 is YYDKDF (reference sequence). This CDR3 is built from 19 residues. For the CDR3, the DNA is TGTGCCACCAGGGCTAGCGGGGGGACCCTCGCCGGCTCCTACAATGAGCAGTTCTTC. This codes for CATRASGGTLAGSYNEQFF.

The chain couples TRBV10-3 to TRBJ2-2; a weak D match, TRBD2 (6 bases). The CDR3 loop spans 14 amino acids. Per the germline V gene, CDR1 is ENHRY and CDR2 is SYGVKD. V was clipped by 4 bases and J by 5 bases, with 11 bases between them. CDR3 nucleotides: TGTGCCATCAGTGCCGGAGGGTTGACCGGGGAGCTGTTTTTT. Its translation: CAISAGGLTGELFF.

CDR3 nucleotide sequence: TGTGCCAGCAGTGGATGGGTGCAAGAGACCCAGTACTTC. Its translation is CASSGWVQETQYF. The chain has TRBV25-1 and TRBJ2-5; D not resolved. Germline CDR1 is MGHDK and CDR2 is SYGVNS. The CDR3 extends over 13 amino acids. Trimming cost V 4 bases and J 2 bases, with 8 bases left between them.

The chain couples TRBV7-9 to TRBJ1-5, with no clear D. The CDR3 spans 14 residues. V was clipped by 2 bases and J by 4 bases, with 9 bases between them. In germline, CDR1 is SEHNR, CDR2 FQNEAQ (reference sequence). The DNA for the CDR3 is TGTGCCAGCAGCTTATTGGGGTGGAATCAGCCCCAGCATTTT. Its protein is CASSLLGWNQPQHF.

The chain uses TRBV25-1 and TRBJ2-2, with D maybe TRBD2 (6 bases). Germline V gene data show CDR1 as MGHDK and CDR2 as SYGVNS. The CDR3 runs to 14 residues. The ends were cut back, 4 bases at V and 3 bases at J, with 9 bases in the middle. For the CDR3, the DNA is TGTGCCAGCAGTGGGAGGGCGGACACCGGGGAGCTGTTTTTT. This encodes CASSGRADTGELFF.

The V and J genes are TRBV10-2 and TRBJ1-6, with TRBD1 matching over 10 bases. Germline lookup yields CDR1 WSHSY and CDR2 SAAADI. This CDR3 contains 16 residues. J was trimmed by 9 bases and V by 4 bases; bases with no gene match: 9. CDR3 coding DNA: TGCGCCAGCAGTGTTGGGACAGGGGCTATGCGTTCACCCCTCCACTTT. Protein sequence: CASSVGTGAMRSPLHF.

Only a few counts were recorded for this clone. J is TRBJ2-7 and V is TRBV10-3; 13 bases agree with TRBD2. The CDR3 is 15 amino acids. The ends lost 4 bases at V and 5 bases at J; junction bases unmatched: 5. Germline CDR1 reads ENHRY; CDR2 reads SYGVKD. The CDR3 region has the DNA TGTGCCATCAGTGGGACTAGCGGGGGCCCGGACGAGCAGTACTTC. As protein: CAISGTSGGPDEQYF.

This rearrangement joins TRBV18 to TRBJ1-4, with D perhaps TRBD1 (6 bases). CDR1 is KGHSH and CDR2 is LQKENI in the germline V gene. Trimming left V 5 bases short and J 8 bases short, with 15 bases between. The CDR3 is made up of 14 amino acids. As DNA, the CDR3 is TGTGCCAGCTCAGGTACAGGGATGAGAGAAAAACTGTTTTTT. This sequence encodes CASSGTGMREKLFF.

The chain is built from TRBV9 and TRBJ1-6; the match to TRBD1 covers 7 bases. With V trimmed by 0 bases and J by 7 bases, 4 bases remained unmatched. The CDR3 covers 15 residues. The germline V gene encodes CDR1 SGDLS and CDR2 YYNGEE. The CDR3 sequence is CASSVAGTANSPLHF. As DNA, the CDR3 is TGTGCCAGCAGCGTAGCAGGGACAGCCAATTCACCCCTCCACTTT.

The rearrangement links TRBV4-1 to TRBJ1-2, with 7 bases aligning to TRBD1. From germline, CDR1 is MGHRA and CDR2 YSYEKL. The CDR3 has 16 residues. V lost 1 base, J lost 2 bases, and 7 bases stayed unmatched. CDR3 amino acids: CASSQAWDSLNYGYTF. In nucleotides, the CDR3 is TGCGCCAGCAGCCAAGCATGGGACAGTTTGAACTATGGCTACACCTTC.

This chain links TRBV6-2 or TRBV6-3 with TRBJ2-3; TRBD1 matches at 9 bases. The CDR3 spans 17 residues. Germline trimming cut 2 bases from V and 1 base from J; bases unmatched to any gene: 7. Germline lookup yields CDR1 MNHEY and CDR2 SVGEGT. The CDR3 here is CASSYLGTGRGTDTQYF. The CDR3, as DNA: TGTGCCAGCAGTTACCTCGGGACAGGGAGGGGCACAGATACGCAGTATTTT.

This rearrangement joins TRBV4-2 to TRBJ1-1; 9 bases line up with TRBD1. The trim removed 3 bases at V and 5 bases at J, leaving 7 bases unmatched. This CDR3 has 15 residues. Germline CDR1 and CDR2: LGHNA and YNFKEQ. The DNA of the CDR3 is TGTGCCAGCAGCCAGTGGGGACAGGGAGGGACTGAAGCTTTCTTT. Encoded protein: CASSQWGQGGTEAFF.

The rearrangement uses TRBV5-1 and TRBJ1-1; D possibly corresponds to TRBD1 (5 bases). The CDR3 is made up of 12 amino acids. The germline V gene encodes CDR1 SGHRS and CDR2 YFSETQ. The ends were cut back, 9 bases at V and 3 bases at J, with 12 bases in the middle. CDR3 region: CANPGEDTEAFF. CDR3 in DNA: TGCGCCAACCCGGGGGAAGACACTGAAGCTTTCTTT. Complete variable domain (other parts from reference TRBV5-1 and TRBJ1-1): KAGVTQTPRYLIKTRGQQVTLSCSPISGHRSVSWYQQTPGQGLQFLFEYFSETQRNKGNFPGRFSGRQFSNSRSEMNVSTLELGDSALYLCANPGEDTEAFFGQGTRLTVV.

In this sample, this clone turned up once. V usage is TRBV5-4 and J usage is TRBJ2-3; 8 nucleotides align to TRBD1. CDR1 and CDR2 (germline): SGHNT, YYREEE (reference sequence). This CDR3 spans 15 amino acids. Trimming cost V 4 bases and J 3 bases; bases outside gene matches: 7. The CDR3 nucleotides read TGTGCCAGCAGCCAGAAGCAGGGGGCGACAGATACGCAGTATTTT. This encodes CASSQKQGATDTQYF.

The chain links TRBV2 to TRBJ1-2; D ambiguous. Trimming removed 3 bases at V and 7 bases at J, with 12 bases between. Germline V gene sequence: CDR1 SNHLY, CDR2 FYNNEI. The length of the CDR3 is 13 residues. CDR3 sequence: CASSELLAGGYTF. In DNA form, the CDR3 reads TGTGCCAGCAGTGAGTTATTGGCGGGTGGCTACACCTTC.

The chain is built from TRBV18 and TRBJ2-1; TRBD1 matches 10 bases. Germline trimming cut 2 bases from V and 6 bases from J; bases unmatched to any gene: 13. The length of the CDR3 is 18 residues. Germline assignment: CDR1 KGHSH and CDR2 LQKENI. DNA for the CDR3: TGTGCCAGCTCACCAATTCCTGGGACAGGGGTCGGGTCCAATGAGCAGTTCTTC. Its protein product is CASSPIPGTGVGSNEQFF.

The chain uses TRBV28 and TRBJ1-1; D is undetermined. The CDR3 spans 13 residues. With 5 bases removed from V and 4 bases from J, the gap between germline ends came to 11 bases. Germline assignment: CDR1 MDHEN and CDR2 SYDVKM. CDR3 amino acids: CASSLQTGTEAFF. In nucleotides, the CDR3 is TGTGCCAGCAGTCTCCAGACGGGCACTGAAGCTTTCTTT. The complete variable domain, with remaining parts taken from reference TRBV28 and TRBJ1-1, reads DVKVTQSSRYLVKRTGEKVFLECVQDMDHENMFWYRQDPGLGLRLIYFSYDVKMKEKGDIPEGYSVSREKKERFSLILESASTNQTSMYLCASSLQTGTEAFFGQGTRLTVV.

The V call is TRBV30, the J call TRBJ2-1; 9 bases match TRBD2. The V and J ends lost 1 base and 10 bases, in that order; junction bases with no gene match: 11. The CDR3 is 15 residues long. Per germline, CDR1 GTSNPN and CDR2 SVGIG (reference sequence). CDR3 DNA: TGTGCCTGGAGTGCCGGCGGGGGGGTCGGTCAGGAGCAGTTCTTC. It is translated as CAWSAGGGVGQEQFF. The complete variable domain, with remaining parts taken from reference TRBV30 and TRBJ2-1, reads SQTIHQWPATLVQPVGSPLSLECTVEGTSNPNLYWYRQAAGRGLQLLFYSVGIGQISSEVPQNLSASRPQDRQFILSSKKLLLSDSGFYLCAWSAGGGVGQEQFFGPGTRLTVL.

The rearrangement uses TRBV10-3 and TRBJ1-2, with 8 bases lining up with TRBD1. Trimming removed 0 bases from V and 0 bases from J; junction bases left unmatched: 6. Germline V CDR1 and CDR2: ENHRY, SYGVKD. This CDR3 is 17 amino acids long. Written as DNA, the CDR3 is TGTGCCATCAGTGAGTCCGGACAGGGCCGAACTAACTATGGCTACACCTTC. Translated: CAISESGQGRTNYGYTF.

The V gene is TRBV7-3, the J gene TRBJ1-2, with 8 bases aligning to TRBD1. Germline V CDR1 and CDR2: SGHTA, FQGTGA. With 5 bases clipped from V and 6 bases from J, the junction kept 20 bases outside the gene matches. This CDR3 is built from 18 residues. The CDR3 spells CASSPRNPSGGELDGYTF. The CDR3 bases are TGTGCCAGCAGCCCGAGGAATCCTTCAGGGGGCGAGTTGGATGGCTACACCTTC.

The chain has TRBV28 and TRBJ2-2; the D is unclear. Germline CDR1 reads MDHEN; CDR2 reads SYDVKM. CDR3 length: 12 amino acids. V lost 6 bases to trimming and J lost 4 bases, with 6 bases between them. The CDR3 sequence: CASRLFTGELFF. In nucleotides, the CDR3 is TGTGCCAGCAGACTTTTCACCGGGGAGCTGTTTTTT.

J is TRBJ1-2 and V is TRBV10-3; TRBD1 matches 8 bases. The V and J ends lost 7 bases and 6 bases, in that order; junction bases with no gene match: 10. The germline V gene encodes CDR1 ENHRY and CDR2 SYGVKD. CDR3 length: 14 amino acids. CDR3 residues: CAIKATDRVDGYTF. The DNA for the CDR3 is TGTGCCATCAAGGCAACGGACAGGGTGGATGGCTACACCTTC.

V and J are TRBV7-9 and TRBJ1-3; D remains unclear. The CDR3 is 14 amino acids. Trimming left V 5 bases short and J 0 bases short, with 8 bases between. Germline lookup yields CDR1 SEHNR and CDR2 FQNEAQ (reference sequence). CDR3 nucleotide sequence: TGTGCCAGCAGCCCCATCTACTCTGGAAACACCATATATTTT. This encodes CASSPIYSGNTIYF.

The J gene is TRBJ1-4, the V gene TRBV30; 9 nucleotides line up with TRBD1. The V and J ends lost 1 base and 5 bases, in that order; junction bases with no gene match: 5. Germline loops: CDR1 GTSNPN, CDR2 SVGIG (reference sequence). The CDR3 runs to 15 residues. CDR3 nucleotides: TGTGCCTGGAGTGAGCCCGGGACAGGGAATGAAAAACTGTTTTTT. It codes for CAWSEPGTGNEKLFF.

The V and J genes are TRBV18 and TRBJ1-1; a weak D match, TRBD1 (6 bases). Trimming left V 4 bases short and J 4 bases short, with 16 bases between. CDR3 length: 15 residues. CDR1 and CDR2 from the germline V gene are KGHSH and LQKENI. This CDR3 reads CASSRTGGLSTEAFF. The CDR3 DNA reads as TGTGCCAGCTCACGTACTGGGGGCTTGAGCACTGAAGCTTTCTTT.

This clone was detected once. This chain joins TRBV15 and TRBJ1-5; no firm D call. Germline V gene data show CDR1 as LNHNV and CDR2 as YYDKDF (reference sequence). V was clipped by 2 bases and J by 0 bases, with 11 bases between them. This CDR3 is built from 16 residues. Here the CDR3 reads CATSRFRLTSNQPQHF. Written as DNA, the CDR3 is TGTGCCACCAGCAGATTTAGGCTGACTAGCAATCAGCCCCAGCATTTT.

In its sample, this clone was seen once. The rearrangement uses TRBV18 and TRBJ1-1; no reliable D call. V was pared by 2 bases and J by 4 bases, with 8 bases between. This CDR3 contains 13 residues. The germline V gene encodes CDR1 KGHSH and CDR2 LQKENI. The CDR3 coding sequence is TGTGCCAGCTCACCATCTTCAGCCACTGAAGCTTTCTTT. Its protein product is CASSPSSATEAFF.